A selection of T cell receptor beta chains follows, all from one sample in a study of T cells in Graves' hyperthyroidism and ophthalmopathy. TCRdb recomputed calls from the multiplex PCR reads with MiXCR, one row per CDR3 protein. This sample yields about 680,000 distinct CDR3 sequences, of which just over 35% are seen a single time; around 29% belongs to the top ten. Sequencing was done on a sample of blood. The receptors stem from a woman between 35 and 50 years old with Graves' hyperthyroidism. Both conserved end residues are part of each CDR3. D genes are given only for firm matches. Size is stated for part of the rows, as once, few or many counts, or as a class when the clone is expanded.

TRBJ2-5,NA,TRBV7-2,many,TGTGCCAGCAGCTTATGGGAAGGGTGGGAGACCCAGTACTTC,CASSLWEGWETQYF
TRBJ1-6,NA,TRBV7-9,many,TGTGCCAGCAGCTTAGGAGAGAGCTCCTATAATTCACCCCTCCACTTT,CASSLGESSYNSPLHF
TRBJ1-2,TRBD1,TRBV5-5,few,TGTGCCAGCAGCCGAGGCCGTGTGACAGGGGCGGACTATGGCTACACCTTC,CASSRGRVTGADYGYTF
TRBJ1-2,NA,TRBV7-2,few,TGTGCCAGCTCACCTCTCCCGGGGAAAGAGGGCTATGGCTACACCTTC,CASSPLPGKEGYGYTF
TRBJ1-1,NA,TRBV20-1,NA,TGCAGTGTTGGGTACACTGAAGCTTTCTTT,CSVGYTEAFF
TRBJ1-2,TRBD1,TRBV7-2,many,TGTGCCAGCAGCCGTACCGGGACAGGGTCTAACTATGGCTACACCTTC,CASSRTGTGSNYGYTF
TRBJ1-5,NA,TRBV19,NA,TGTGCCAGTAGTATAGGGAGGGTGGCAAATCAGCCCCAGCATTTT,CASSIGRVANQPQHF
TRBJ2-1,NA,TRBV15,NA,TGTGCCACCAGCAGAGATAGGAGGGGCGATGAGCAGTTCTTC,CATSRDRRGDEQFF
TRBJ2-3,NA,TRBV2,few,TGTGCCAGCAGTCGGTTTGCAGATACGCAGTATTTT,CASSRFADTQYF
TRBJ2-5,NA,TRBV7-2,NA,TGTGCCAGCAGCTTAAGAAAAGGCATCTTCCAAGAGACCCAGTACTTC,CASSLRKGIFQETQYF
TRBJ1-2,TRBD1,TRBV19,NA,TGTGCCAGTAGTAGGCAGGGGGCAAACGGAAACACCTTC,CASSRQGANGNTF
TRBJ1-2,TRBD1,TRBV2,NA,TGTGCCAGCAGTGAAGCGCTCGGGACAGGGGGTGGCTACACCTTC,CASSEALGTGGGYTF
TRBJ2-2,NA,TRBV19,few,TGTGCCAGCAGAGCCAGGGGCACCGGGGAGCTGTTTTTT,CASRARGTGELFF
TRBJ1-2,NA,TRBV24-1,many,TGTGCCACCAGTGATGACAGCCAGCCGAACTATGGCTACACCTTC,CATSDDSQPNYGYTF
TRBJ1-3,NA,TRBV11-2,NA,TGTGCCAGCAGCTTAAAAAACACCACATATTTT,CASSLKNTTYF
TRBJ1-1,NA,TRBV29-1,many,TGCAGCGTTGAAGACGGGGGCAGGGAAACTGAAGCTTTCTTT,CSVEDGGRETEAFF
TRBJ1-5,NA,TRBV7-2,many,TGTGCCAGCAGTCAAGGGGTGGGCCATAGCAATCAGCCCCAGCATTTT,CASSQGVGHSNQPQHF
TRBJ1-2,NA,TRBV7-4,few,TGTGCCAGCAGCTTCGATTCCGTGGGCTATGGCTACACCTTC,CASSFDSVGYGYTF
TRBJ1-6,TRBD1,TRBV4-3,NA,TGCGCCAGCAGCCAAGAGCGCTGGGACAGTAAAAACTTT,CASSQERWDSKNF
TRBJ2-2,NA,TRBV20-1,NA,TGCAGTGCGCCCGGGGAGCTGTTTTTT,CSAPGELFF
TRBJ2-2,NA,TRBV2,NA,TGTGCCAGCAGTTTAAGAAACGGTATGGCCGGGGAGCTGTTTTTT,CASSLRNGMAGELFF
TRBJ1-3,NA,TRBV11-2,NA,TGTGCCAGCAGCCCAAGGACGGCGAACTCTGGAAACACCATATATTTT,CASSPRTANSGNTIYF
TRBJ2-7,NA,TRBV2,NA,TGTGCCAGCTCACCCGGGCCCAGGGACTACGAGCAGTACTTC,CASSPGPRDYEQYF
TRBJ2-2,NA,TRBV6-6,many,TGTGCCAGCAGCCCCGGGACACCCACCGGGGAGCTGTTTTTT,CASSPGTPTGELFF
TRBJ1-4,NA,TRBV20-1,many,TGCAGTGCCCGCCCGAGCGGTACTAATGAAAAACTGTTTTTT,CSARPSGTNEKLFF
TRBJ2-5,NA,TRBV7-2,NA,TGTGCCAGCAGCTTGGGAAACAGGGAAGAGACCCAGTACTTC,CASSLGNREETQYF
TRBJ1-6,TRBD1,TRBV7-8,NA,TGTGCCAGCAGCGGGACAGGGAAATCACCCCTCCACTTT,CASSGTGKSPLHF
TRBJ1-2,TRBD1,TRBV10-3,NA,TGTGCCACAGAAACCGGGACAGGGGACCACTATGGCTACACCTTC,CATETGTGDHYGYTF
TRBJ2-6,NA,TRBV12-3/TRBV12-4,NA,TGTGCCAGCAGTTTGCCCTCCAACGGGCCTGGGGCCAACGTCCTGACTTTC,CASSLPSNGPGANVLTF
TRBJ2-7,NA,TRBV18,NA,TGTGCCAGCTCACCTTCAACCAGCTACGAGCAGTACTTC,CASSPSTSYEQYF
TRBJ1-2,NA,TRBV25-1,NA,TGTGCCAGCAGTGAATCTGGGGGGAAAGACGGCTACACCTTC,CASSESGGKDGYTF
TRBJ1-5,NA,TRBV6-1,few,TGTGCCAGCAGTGGTGCCTCGAGGGGCAATCAGCCCCAGCATTTT,CASSGASRGNQPQHF
TRBJ1-1,NA,TRBV27,NA,TGTGCCAGCATCCCGACATCATCAGCGGGGGGCACTGAAGCTTTCTTT,CASIPTSSAGGTEAFF
TRBJ1-2,NA,TRBV25-1,NA,TGTGCCAGCAGTGAATACGGACGGGATGGCTACACCTTC,CASSEYGRDGYTF
TRBJ1-3,NA,TRBV2,NA,TGTGCCAGCAGTGAAAGACTAGCGGGAAACACCATATATTTT,CASSERLAGNTIYF
TRBJ2-7,TRBD1,TRBV27,few,TGTGCCAGCAGTTCCGGGACAGGTCACCGCGCCGAGCAGTACTTC,CASSSGTGHRAEQYF
TRBJ2-6,NA,TRBV19,many,TGTGCCAGTACCAACTCGGGTCAAGCTGGGGCCAACGTCCTGACTTTC,CASTNSGQAGANVLTF
TRBJ2-5,NA,TRBV6-5,once,TGTGCCGGCAGTTACTACCCCCGGGAAGGGGAGACCCAGTACTTC,CAGSYYPREGETQYF
TRBJ1-5,NA,TRBV6-5,NA,TGTGCCATCAGGAGGGAGACGGGGCCCCAGCATTTT,CAIRRETGPQHF
TRBJ2-7,NA,TRBV6-5,NA,TGTGCCAGCAGTTACTCCTCTCTACCGGCCCACGAGCAGTACTTC,CASSYSSLPAHEQYF
TRBJ1-2,NA,TRBV4-3,NA,TGCGCCAGCAGCCAAGAGTCAGGACCCTCTTATGGCTACACCTTC,CASSQESGPSYGYTF